Listed below are T cell receptor beta chains from one sample, sequenced in a study of blood T cells in healthy people across ages. TCRdb independently ran MiXCR on the 5' RACE reads; one entry per CDR3 protein. The repertoire holds about 1.6 million distinct CDR3 sequences, with about 32% as singletons. The sample comprised blood. Source of these receptors: a young woman in good health. Both conserved end residues are part of each CDR3. The order of the fields is J gene, clone size, V gene, D gene, CDR3 protein, CDR3 DNA. The D gene is left open where the match is weak. Clone size is shown for a subset of rows, as once, few, many or a class of expanded clone.

J: TRBJ2-3; size: few; V: TRBV5-1; D: -; CDR3: CASSVRDGGPDTQYF; DNA: TGCGCCAGCAGCGTCCGGGACGGAGGCCCAGATACGCAGTATTTT
J: TRBJ2-3; size: few; V: TRBV3-1; D: -; CDR3: CASSQGYKRLSTDTQYF; DNA: TGTGCCAGCAGCCAAGGCTACAAGCGCCTAAGCACAGATACGCAGTATTTT
J: TRBJ1-5; size: -; V: TRBV15; D: -; CDR3: CATSRDWAVVNQPQHF; DNA: TGCGCCACCAGCAGAGATTGGGCGGTTGTCAATCAGCCCCAGCATTTT
J: TRBJ2-7; size: -; V: TRBV20-1; D: -; CDR3: CSARPRQEFYEQYF; DNA: TGCAGTGCTAGACCTAGACAGGAGTTCTACGAGCAGTACTTC
J: TRBJ1-5; size: -; V: TRBV20-1; D: -; CDR3: CSASWGSNQPQHF; DNA: TGCAGTGCTAGTTGGGGTAGCAATCAGCCCCAGCATTTT
J: TRBJ2-3; size: few; V: TRBV28; D: TRBD2; CDR3: CASRSAGLAGTDTQYF; DNA: TGTGCCAGCAGAAGCGCGGGACTAGCGGGTACAGATACGCAGTATTTT
J: TRBJ2-6; size: -; V: TRBV2; D: TRBD1; CDR3: CASRDRVAGANVLTF; DNA: TGTGCCAGCAGGGACAGGGTTGCTGGGGCCAACGTCCTGACTTTC
J: TRBJ1-1; size: few; V: TRBV20-1; D: TRBD1; CDR3: CSAQTGRGDAFF; DNA: TGCAGTGCCCAGACAGGGCGCGGGGATGCTTTCTTT
J: TRBJ2-2; size: few; V: TRBV20-1; D: -; CDR3: CSARLVGTGELFF; DNA: TGCAGTGCTAGATTAGTTGGAACCGGGGAGCTGTTTTTT
J: TRBJ2-1; size: few; V: TRBV7-3; D: TRBD2; CDR3: CASSLLGLAGDEQFF; DNA: TGTGCCAGCAGTCTCTTGGGACTAGCGGGAGATGAGCAGTTCTTC
J: TRBJ2-7; size: -; V: TRBV28; D: TRBD2; CDR3: CASNTQGRGGYEQYF; DNA: TGTGCCAGCAATACCCAGGGGCGGGGGGGCTACGAGCAGTACTTC
J: TRBJ1-2; size: few; V: TRBV5-6; D: -; CDR3: CASSLVSGFYGYTF; DNA: TGTGCCAGCAGCTTGGTTTCAGGGTTCTATGGCTACACCTTC
J: TRBJ1-6; size: -; V: TRBV11-2; D: -; CDR3: CASSLGVAYNSPLHF; DNA: TGTGCCAGCAGCTTAGGGGTAGCTTATAATTCACCCCTCCACTTT
J: TRBJ1-2; size: few; V: TRBV3-1; D: TRBD1; CDR3: CASSPSTGANYGYTF; DNA: TGTGCCAGCAGCCCGAGTACAGGGGCTAACTATGGCTACACCTTC
J: TRBJ2-3; size: -; V: TRBV27; D: TRBD2; CDR3: CASSFLAGDGRTDTQYF; DNA: TGTGCCAGCAGTTTCCTAGCGGGAGATGGAAGAACAGATACGCAGTATTTT
J: TRBJ2-7; size: many; V: TRBV29-1; D: TRBD1; CDR3: CSVDPGQGMGEQYF; DNA: TGCAGCGTTGACCCTGGACAGGGAATGGGTGAGCAGTACTTC
J: TRBJ2-1; size: -; V: TRBV7-2; D: -; CDR3: CASRPRTHNEQFF; DNA: TGTGCCAGCAGACCAAGAACCCACAATGAGCAGTTCTTC
J: TRBJ2-3; size: -; V: TRBV4-1; D: -; CDR3: CASSHPGLDTQYF; DNA: TGCGCCAGCAGCCATCCAGGGTTGGATACGCAGTATTTT
J: TRBJ2-5; size: few; V: TRBV25-1; D: -; CDR3: CASTKGQETQYF; DNA: TGTGCCAGCACGAAGGGCCAAGAGACCCAGTACTTC
J: TRBJ2-3; size: -; V: TRBV20-1; D: -; CDR3: CSANTSPDTQYF; DNA: TGCAGTGCTAATACGAGCCCAGATACGCAGTATTTT
J: TRBJ2-7; size: -; V: TRBV7-6; D: -; CDR3: CASSPSDIRGPYEQYF; DNA: TGTGCCAGCAGCCCCTCGGACATTCGGGGCCCCTACGAGCAGTACTTC
J: TRBJ2-7; size: -; V: TRBV3-1; D: TRBD2; CDR3: CASSHVRLAGEYEQYF; DNA: TGTGCCAGCAGCCACGTACGACTAGCGGGGGAGTACGAGCAGTACTTC